Following are 14 T cell receptor beta chains from one sample sequenced in a study of post-analysis software for immune sequencing data (dated by TCRdb to between 2014 and 2016). Findings and caveats that apply to the study as a whole: A handful of TRBV segments, including TRBV5-6, TRBV5-1 and TRBV20-1, were significantly more frequent in patients than controls.

Their antigen targets remain unknown. Libraries came from PCR. Sequencing was carried out with an Illumina HiSeq 2500. To reduce PCR and sequencing biases, unique molecular identifiers were built into the TCR beta cDNA libraries. TCRdb's own reprocessing of the public reads used fastp at Q25 and MiXCR and kept productive beta chains. Each record represents a unique CDR3 protein, reported with the most common genes and DNA among its rows. In this sample the table shows 450,000 or so distinct CDR3 sequences, around 40% of which occur a single time. The top ten clones comprise about 12% of the sample. Material for sequencing was blood. Source of these receptors: a girl aged 5-17 years with multiple sclerosis.

Remarks on this clonotype: At one end, the junction sequence differs from germline, possibly due to a read error. This sequence joins TRBV7-2 and TRBJ2-5, with 7 nucleotides matching TRBD1. This CDR3 is built from 15 residues. Germline CDR1 is SGHTA and CDR2 is FQGNSA. CDR3 DNA sequence: TGCGCCAGCAGCCTGGGGACAGCCGCCCAAGAGACCCAGTACTTC. Translated: CASSLGTAAQETQYF.

The V and J genes are TRBV4-2 and TRBJ2-7; no firm D call. The length of the CDR3 is 15 residues. V lost 4 bases, J lost 3 bases, and 16 bases lay in between. Germline V gene sequence: CDR1 LGHNA, CDR2 YNFKEQ. CDR3 DNA: TGTGCCAGCAGCCTGTGGGCTGGCTCCGGCTACGAGCAGTACTTC. Amino acids: CASSLWAGSGYEQYF.

This clonotype was counted a few times. The rearrangement joins TRBV12-3 or TRBV12-4 to TRBJ2-7; tentatively, D is TRBD1 or TRBD2 (6 bases each). CDR3 size: 15 residues. Trimming removed 1 base from V and 2 bases from J, with 12 bases in between. The CDR3 loop reads CASSLVRRGAYEQYF. DNA of the CDR3: TGTGCCAGCAGTTTAGTCCGTAGGGGGGCCTACGAGCAGTACTTC.

As regards this clonotype: The junction and the germline gene differ at one end; a read error may be behind it. The V call is TRBV27, the J call TRBJ2-7, with D perhaps TRBD1 (6 bases). With the DNA end fitting TRBJ2-5 better, the J assignment may be wrong. Looked up from germline, CDR1 is MNHEY and CDR2 is SMNVEV (reference sequence). The CDR3 contains 15 residues. This chain's CDR3 is CAGSLNAQGGETQYF. The CDR3 DNA follows: TGTGCCGGCAGTTTGAACGCACAGGGCGGAGAGACCCAGTACTTC.

This clonotype has a handful of counts. The CDR3 reads CATPSRESSYEQYF. CDR3 coding DNA: TGCGCGACCCCCTCGAGGGAATCCTCCTACGAGCAGTACTTC. The chain is built from TRBV5-1 and TRBJ2-7; maybe TRBD2 (5 bases). Germline-derived CDR1 and CDR2 are SGHRS and YFSETQ. The length of the CDR3 is 14 residues. The full variable domain, rest sourced from reference TRBV5-1 and TRBJ2-7, is KAGVTQTPRYLIKTRGQQVTLSCSPISGHRSVSWYQQTPGQGLQFLFEYFSETQRNKGNFPGRFSGRQFSNSRSEMNVSTLELGDSALYLCATPSRESSYEQYFGPGTRLTVT.

In its sample, this clonotype was seen a few times. The chain combines TRBV27 with TRBJ1-1, with 7 nucleotides matching TRBD1. With 6 bases clipped from V and 6 bases from J, the junction kept 7 bases outside the gene matches. The CDR3 loop spans 13 amino acids. Germline lookup yields CDR1 MNHEY and CDR2 SMNVEV (reference sequence). The CDR3 sequence: CASRRGTAAEAFF. CDR3 in DNA: TGTGCCAGCAGACGTGGGACAGCTGCTGAAGCTTTCTTT.

CDR3 sequence reads: CASSLETYNEQFF. CDR3 DNA sequence: TGCGCCAGCAGCTTGGAGACCTACAATGAGCAGTTCTTC. J is TRBJ2-1 and V is TRBV5-1; the D is unclear. The CDR3 covers 13 residues. Germline CDR1 SGHRS, CDR2 YFSETQ. Trimming left V 0 bases short and J 2 bases short, with 3 bases between.

This clonotype was seen more than once but under ten times. The chain carries TRBV5-1 and TRBJ2-1; 9 bases align to TRBD2. The CDR3 is 18 residues long. The germline gives CDR1 SGHRS, CDR2 YFSETQ. The ends lost 1 base at V and 1 base at J; junction bases unmatched: 9. The CDR3 DNA reads TGCGCCAGCAGCTTGCGCGGCGGGAGGGCCTCGTCCTACAATGAGCAGTTCTTC. It is translated as CASSLRGGRASSYNEQFF.

This clonotype was seen ten or more times. The chain has TRBV7-2 and TRBJ2-5; 8 bases match TRBD1. Germline V gene data show CDR1 as SGHTA and CDR2 as FQGNSA. There are 15 residues in the CDR3. J gave up 5 bases and V 0 bases, and 5 bases lay outside the gene matches. CDR3 coding DNA: TGTGCCAGCAGCTTAGCCAGGGGGCAGGTGGAGACCCAGTACTTC. Amino acid sequence: CASSLARGQVETQYF.

This clonotype turned up a few times. The rearrangement uses TRBV9 and TRBJ2-1; D call uncertain. V was cut by 0 bases and J by 8 bases, with 18 bases left in between. The V gene's germline CDR1 is SGDLS and CDR2 YYNGEE. The CDR3 has 16 residues. CDR3 sequence: CASSVGGSEWNYEQFF. DNA for the CDR3: TGTGCCAGCAGCGTAGGTGGCAGCGAATGGAACTATGAGCAGTTCTTC. Drawing the rest from reference TRBV9 and TRBJ2-1, the complete variable domain is DSGVTQTPKHLITATGQRVTLRCSPRSGDLSVYWYQQSLDQGLQFLIQYYNGEERAKGNILERFSAQQFPDLHSELNLSSLELGDSALYFCASSVGGSEWNYEQFFGPGTRLTVL.

The J gene is TRBJ1-5, the V gene TRBV2; no clear D gene. CDR3 length: 12 residues. Germline assignment: CDR1 SNHLY and CDR2 FYNNEI. Trimming removed 3 bases at V and 4 bases at J, with 4 bases between. The CDR3 DNA follows: TGTGCCAGCAGTGACGGAAATCAGCCCCAGCATTTT. Protein product: CASSDGNQPQHF. Variable domain in full (rest from reference TRBV2 and TRBJ1-5): EPEVTQTPSHQVTQMGQEVILRCVPISNHLYFYWYRQILGQKVEFLVSFYNNEISEKSEIFDDQFSVERPDGSNFTLKIRSTKLEDSAMYFCASSDGNQPQHFGDGTRLSIL.

This clonotype has only a few counts. V gene TRBV10-2 combines with J gene TRBJ2-7; 11 bases match TRBD2. The length of the CDR3 is 16 residues. J lost 3 bases, V lost 0 bases, and 4 bases had no gene match. Germline CDR1 WSHSY, CDR2 SAAADI. The CDR3 loop reads CASSESRLAGRYEQYF. The CDR3 DNA is TGCGCCAGCAGTGAGTCGAGACTAGCGGGACGCTACGAGCAGTACTTC.

This clonotype came up many times. The rearrangement links TRBV12-3 or TRBV12-4 to TRBJ2-1; 9 positions match TRBD2. This CDR3 comprises 16 residues. J was trimmed by 7 bases and V by 2 bases; bases with no gene match: 9. CDR3 sequence (DNA): TGTGCCAGCAGTTTACTGGATGCGGGAGGGAAAAATGAGCAGTTCTTC. Amino acid sequence: CASSLLDAGGKNEQFF.

This chain joins TRBV15 and TRBJ2-5, with TRBD2 matching over 11 bases. The ends lost 0 bases at V and 5 bases at J; junction bases unmatched: 2. From germline, CDR1 is LNHNV and CDR2 YYDKDF (reference sequence). The CDR3 covers 15 residues. For the CDR3, the DNA is TGTGCCACCAGCAGAGATGTAGCGGGAGGGGAGACCCAGTACTTC. This codes for CATSRDVAGGETQYF.